This TCR beta chain was retrieved from a study of human T cells and chemical hapten exposure. The V gene lost 4 bases and the J gene lost 13 bases, with 17 bases spanning the gap. The CDR3 runs to 13 residues. Germline values: CDR1 SGDLS, CDR2 YYNGEE. This clonotype came up a few times. MiXCR, run by TCRdb on the RACE reads, gives a single entry per CDR3 protein. The table lists under 450,000 distinct CDR3 sequences, 4.8% of them singletons. The time point denotes: patch test 1, 2 weeks after DPC sensitization. Treatment of the sample: therapeutic diphenylcyclopropenone sensitization with weekly scalp DPC.

The chain links TRBV9 to TRBJ1-4, with D unresolved. The input for sequencing was whole blood, taken in connection with sensitization to the hapten diphenylcyclopropenone (DPC). This TCR derives from a woman aged 45-59 years with alopecia areata. Some clones in this sample may be carry-over from other donors' samples. Here the CDR3 reads CASSPRPTAPLFF. The CDR3 DNA reads as TGTGCCAGCAGCCCCCGACCTACGGCACCACTGTTTTTT.